A few counts support the clone carrying this T cell receptor beta chain. The V gene's germline CDR1 is MDHEN and CDR2 SYDVKM. V shed 3 bases and J shed 9 bases, with 11 bases lying between them. CDR3 length equals 12 residues. This entry comes from a study of T cell changes during pregnancy in multiple sclerosis. Some clones are missing from TCRdb's copy, which holds only in-frame ones; the method was immunoSEQ multiplex PCR. The data show about 50,000 clones, roughly 90% seen once. The input for sequencing was CD4+ T cells from peripheral blood mononuclear cells, taken after pregnancy. The receptor was isolated from a female donor with multiple sclerosis, enrolled in a pregnancy study. The chain recombines TRBV28 with TRBJ1-1; D is perhaps TRBD1 (5 bases). The CDR3 DNA reads TGTGCCAGCAGTTTCCAGACAGCGAAAGCTTTCTTT. It translates to CASSFQTAKAFF.